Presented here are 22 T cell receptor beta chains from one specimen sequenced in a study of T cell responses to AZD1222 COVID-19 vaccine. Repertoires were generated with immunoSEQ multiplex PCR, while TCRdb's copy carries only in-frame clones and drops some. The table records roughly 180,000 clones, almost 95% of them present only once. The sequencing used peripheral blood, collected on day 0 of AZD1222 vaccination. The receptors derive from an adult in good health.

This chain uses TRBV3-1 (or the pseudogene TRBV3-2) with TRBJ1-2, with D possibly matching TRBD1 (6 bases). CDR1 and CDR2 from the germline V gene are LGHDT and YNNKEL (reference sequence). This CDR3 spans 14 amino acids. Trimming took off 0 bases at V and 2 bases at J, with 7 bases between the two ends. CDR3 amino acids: CASSQDGGNYGYTF. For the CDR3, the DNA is TGTGCCAGCAGCCAAGATGGGGGCAACTATGGCTACACCTTC.

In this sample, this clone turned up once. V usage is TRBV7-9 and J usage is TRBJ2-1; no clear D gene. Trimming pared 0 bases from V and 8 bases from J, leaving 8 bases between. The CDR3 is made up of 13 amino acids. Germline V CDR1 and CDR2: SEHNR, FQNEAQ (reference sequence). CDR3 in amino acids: CASSLADGYEQFF. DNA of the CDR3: TGTGCCAGCAGCTTAGCCGATGGCTATGAGCAGTTCTTC.

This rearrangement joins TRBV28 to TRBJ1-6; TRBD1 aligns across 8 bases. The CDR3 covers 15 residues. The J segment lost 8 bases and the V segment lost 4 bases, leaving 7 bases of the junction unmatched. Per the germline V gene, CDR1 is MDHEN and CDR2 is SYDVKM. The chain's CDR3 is CASSSPTGAYSPLHF. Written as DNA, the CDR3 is TGTGCCAGCAGTTCTCCGACAGGGGCCTATTCACCCCTCCACTTT.

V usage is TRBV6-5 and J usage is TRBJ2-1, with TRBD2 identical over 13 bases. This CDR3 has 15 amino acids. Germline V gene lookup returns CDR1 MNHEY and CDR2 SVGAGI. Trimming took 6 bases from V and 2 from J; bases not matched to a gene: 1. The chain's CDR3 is CASRGLAGAYNEQFF. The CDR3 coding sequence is TGTGCCAGCAGAGGACTAGCGGGAGCCTACAATGAGCAGTTCTTC.

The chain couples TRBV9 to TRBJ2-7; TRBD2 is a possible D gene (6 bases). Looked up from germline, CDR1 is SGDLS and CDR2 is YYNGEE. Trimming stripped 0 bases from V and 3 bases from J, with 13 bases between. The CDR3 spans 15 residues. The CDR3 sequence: CASSVDAGLNYEQYF. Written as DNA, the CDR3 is TGTGCCAGCAGCGTAGACGCGGGACTTAACTACGAGCAGTACTTC.

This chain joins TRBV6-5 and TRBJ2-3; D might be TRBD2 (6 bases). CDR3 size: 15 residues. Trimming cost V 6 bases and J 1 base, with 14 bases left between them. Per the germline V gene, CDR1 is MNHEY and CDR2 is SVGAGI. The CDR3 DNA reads TGTGCCAGCAGCAAACCGGACTATGGCACAGATACGCAGTATTTT. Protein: CASSKPDYGTDTQYF.

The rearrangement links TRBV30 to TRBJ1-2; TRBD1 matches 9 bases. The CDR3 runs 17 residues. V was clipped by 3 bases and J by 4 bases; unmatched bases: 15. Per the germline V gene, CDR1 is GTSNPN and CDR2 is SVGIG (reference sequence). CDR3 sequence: CAWRAGTGLKRSYGYTF. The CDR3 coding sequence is TGTGCCTGGAGGGCCGGGACAGGGTTGAAGAGGAGCTATGGCTACACCTTC.

DNA of the CDR3: TGTGCCAGCAGCCGGGGCCGTGAGCAGTACTTC. Its protein product is CASSRGREQYF. The V gene is TRBV6-5, the J gene TRBJ2-7, with D possibly called TRBD1 or TRBD2 (5 bases each). V lost 6 bases, J lost 7 bases, and 10 bases lay in between. This CDR3 is 11 amino acids long. The germline V gene encodes CDR1 MNHEY and CDR2 SVGAGI.

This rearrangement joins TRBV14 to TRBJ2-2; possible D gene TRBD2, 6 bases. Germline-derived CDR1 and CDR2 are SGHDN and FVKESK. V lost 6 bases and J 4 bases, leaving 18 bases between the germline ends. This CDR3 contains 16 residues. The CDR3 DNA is TGTGCCAGCAGTCCCATTGGAGGGAGTACCACCGGGGAGCTGTTTTTT. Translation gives CASSPIGGSTTGELFF.

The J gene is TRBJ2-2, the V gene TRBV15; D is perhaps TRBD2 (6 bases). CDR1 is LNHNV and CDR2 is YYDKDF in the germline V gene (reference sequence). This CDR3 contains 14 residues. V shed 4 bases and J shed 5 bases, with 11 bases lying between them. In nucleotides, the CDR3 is TGTGCCACCAGCACCCCGGGGGTTACCGGGGAGCTGTTTTTT. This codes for CATSTPGVTGELFF.

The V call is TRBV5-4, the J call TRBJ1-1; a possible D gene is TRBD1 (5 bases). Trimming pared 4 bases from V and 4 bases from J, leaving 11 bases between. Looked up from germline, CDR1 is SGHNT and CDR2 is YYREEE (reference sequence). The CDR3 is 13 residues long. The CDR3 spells CASSVGGTTEAFF. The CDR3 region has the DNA TGTGCCAGCAGCGTTGGGGGGACCACTGAAGCTTTCTTT.

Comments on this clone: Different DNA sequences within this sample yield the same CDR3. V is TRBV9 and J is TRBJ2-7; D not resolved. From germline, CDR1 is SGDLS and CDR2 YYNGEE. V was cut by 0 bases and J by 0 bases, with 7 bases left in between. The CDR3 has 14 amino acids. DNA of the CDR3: TGTGCCAGCAGCGTAGACCCAAGCTCCTACGAGCAGTACTTC. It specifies CASSVDPSSYEQYF.

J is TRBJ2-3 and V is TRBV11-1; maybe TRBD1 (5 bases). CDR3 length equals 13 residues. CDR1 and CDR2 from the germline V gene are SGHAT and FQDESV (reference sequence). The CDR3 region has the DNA TGTGCAGAGTCGTCAGGGAACACAGATACGCAGTATTTT. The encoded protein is CAESSGNTDTQYF.

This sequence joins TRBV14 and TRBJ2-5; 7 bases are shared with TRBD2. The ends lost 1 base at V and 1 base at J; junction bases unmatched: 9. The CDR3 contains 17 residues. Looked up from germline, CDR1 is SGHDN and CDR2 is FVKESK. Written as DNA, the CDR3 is TGTGCCAGCAGCCAAGGGGTCTTAGCGGGCCTCCAAGAGACCCAGTACTTC. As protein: CASSQGVLAGLQETQYF.

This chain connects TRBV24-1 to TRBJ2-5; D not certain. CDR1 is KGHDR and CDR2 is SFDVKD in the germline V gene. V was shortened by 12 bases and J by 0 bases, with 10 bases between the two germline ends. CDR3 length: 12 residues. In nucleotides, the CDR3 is TGTGCCCCCATGGGGTACCAAGAGACCCAGTACTTC. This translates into CAPMGYQETQYF.

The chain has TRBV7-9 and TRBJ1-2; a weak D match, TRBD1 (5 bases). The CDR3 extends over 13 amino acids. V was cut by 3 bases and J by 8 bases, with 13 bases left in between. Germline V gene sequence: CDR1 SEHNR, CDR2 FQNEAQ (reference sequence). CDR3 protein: CASSFPGKDGYTF. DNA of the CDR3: TGTGCCAGCAGCTTCCCAGGGAAGGACGGCTACACCTTC.

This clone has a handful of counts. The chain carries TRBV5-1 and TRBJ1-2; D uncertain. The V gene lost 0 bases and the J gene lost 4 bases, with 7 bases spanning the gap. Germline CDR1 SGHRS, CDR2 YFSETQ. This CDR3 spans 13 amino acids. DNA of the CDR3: TGCGCCAGCAGCTTGGCGGCTGGCTATGGCTACACCTTC. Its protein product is CASSLAAGYGYTF. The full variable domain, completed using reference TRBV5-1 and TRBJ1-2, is KAGVTQTPRYLIKTRGQQVTLSCSPISGHRSVSWYQQTPGQGLQFLFEYFSETQRNKGNFPGRFSGRQFSNSRSEMNVSTLELGDSALYLCASSLAAGYGYTFGSGTRLTVV.

The chain's CDR3 is CASSQDASRDATFF. The CDR3 region has the DNA TGTGCCAGCAGCCAAGATGCGTCGAGGGATGCCACTTTCTTT. V and J are TRBV3-1 (or the pseudogene TRBV3-2) and TRBJ1-1; no reliable D call. The germline V gene encodes CDR1 LGHDT and CDR2 YNNKEL (reference sequence). With 0 bases removed from V and 12 bases from J, the gap between germline ends came to 17 bases. CDR3 length: 14 residues.

The CDR3 loop reads CASSLVTQTGYGYTF. The CDR3 region has the DNA TGTGCCAGCAGCTTGGTGACACAAACGGGGTATGGCTACACCTTC. This chain connects TRBV5-5 to TRBJ1-2; D is unresolved. V gave up 0 bases and J gave up 5 bases, with 14 bases separating them. The CDR3 has 15 residues. Germline V gene data show CDR1 as SGHKS and CDR2 as YYEKEE (reference sequence).

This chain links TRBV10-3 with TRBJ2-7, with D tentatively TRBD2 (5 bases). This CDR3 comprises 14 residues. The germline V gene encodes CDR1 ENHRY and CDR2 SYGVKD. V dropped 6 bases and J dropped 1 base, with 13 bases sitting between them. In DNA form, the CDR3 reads TGTGCCATCAGGGAGGTGGAGACTTCCTACGAGCAGTACTTC. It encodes CAIREVETSYEQYF.

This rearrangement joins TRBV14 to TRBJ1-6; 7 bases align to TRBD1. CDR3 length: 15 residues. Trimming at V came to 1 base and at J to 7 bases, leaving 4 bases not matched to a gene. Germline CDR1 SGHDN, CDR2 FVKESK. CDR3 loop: CASSQGTGPNSPLHF. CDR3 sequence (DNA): TGTGCCAGCAGCCAAGGGACAGGACCCAATTCACCCCTCCACTTT.

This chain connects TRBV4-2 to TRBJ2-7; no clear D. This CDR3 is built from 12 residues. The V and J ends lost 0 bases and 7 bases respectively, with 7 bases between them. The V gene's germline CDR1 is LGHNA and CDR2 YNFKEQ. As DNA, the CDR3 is TGTGCCAGCAGCCAAGATCGGGCAGAGCAGTACTTC. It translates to CASSQDRAEQYF.